This TCR beta chain was recovered during a study of T-cell memory formation after mild COVID-19. As for the study in general: TCR clusters mostly belonged to single donors. The study's findings and limits: Certain responding clones were present in pre-infection memory, suggesting participation of cross-reactive memory.

5'RACE with constant-segment primers built TCRalpha and TCRbeta cDNA libraries with UMIs. TCRdb used MiXCR to reprocess the 5' RACE reads, holding one entry per CDR3 protein. Of roughly 510,000 distinct CDR3 sequences in the sample, approximately 15% were seen once. The V segment lost 5 bases and the J segment 1 base; nucleotides outside the gene matches: 5. Per the germline V gene, CDR1 is SGDLS and CDR2 is YYNGEE. The length of the CDR3 is 14 residues. This clonotype was counted ten times or more. What it recognizes is unknown. The chain links TRBV9 to TRBJ1-1, with TRBD1 matching 7 bases. The receptor was derived from an adult woman who had mild COVID-19 (a few samples of this study predate the infection). Cell type and time point are not known. The material sequenced was PBMCs or a T cell subset sorted from them (not recorded which). This chain's CDR3 is CASSGDSWNTEAFF. CDR3 DNA sequence: TGTGCCAGCAGTGGGGACAGTTGGAACACTGAAGCTTTCTTT.